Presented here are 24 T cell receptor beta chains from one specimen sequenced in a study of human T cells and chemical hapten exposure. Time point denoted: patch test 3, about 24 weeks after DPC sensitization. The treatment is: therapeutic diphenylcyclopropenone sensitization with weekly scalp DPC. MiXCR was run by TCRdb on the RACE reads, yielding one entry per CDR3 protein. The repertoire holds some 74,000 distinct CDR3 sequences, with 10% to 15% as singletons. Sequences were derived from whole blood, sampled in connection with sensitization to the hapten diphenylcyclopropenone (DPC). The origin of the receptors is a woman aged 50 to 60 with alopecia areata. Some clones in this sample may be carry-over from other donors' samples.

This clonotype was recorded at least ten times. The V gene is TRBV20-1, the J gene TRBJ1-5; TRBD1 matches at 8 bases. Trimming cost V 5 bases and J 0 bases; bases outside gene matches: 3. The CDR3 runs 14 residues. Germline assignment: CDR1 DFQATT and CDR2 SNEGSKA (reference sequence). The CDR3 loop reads CSAATGDSNQPQHF. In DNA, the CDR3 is TGCAGTGCTGCGACAGGGGATAGCAATCAGCCCCAGCATTTT.

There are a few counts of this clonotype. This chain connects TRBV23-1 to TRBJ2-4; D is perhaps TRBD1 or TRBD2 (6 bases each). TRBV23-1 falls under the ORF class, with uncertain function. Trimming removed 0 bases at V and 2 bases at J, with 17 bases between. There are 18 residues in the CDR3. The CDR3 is CASSQSAGGERTKNIQYF. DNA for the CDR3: TGCGCCAGCAGTCAATCGGCCGGGGGCGAAAGAACCAAAAACATTCAGTACTTC.

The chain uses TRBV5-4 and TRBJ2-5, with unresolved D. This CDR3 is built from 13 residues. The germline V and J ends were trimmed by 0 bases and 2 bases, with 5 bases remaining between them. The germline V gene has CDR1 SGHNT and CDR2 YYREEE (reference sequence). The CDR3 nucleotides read TGTGCCAGCAGCTTGGCAGAACAAGAGACCCAGTACTTC. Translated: CASSLAEQETQYF.

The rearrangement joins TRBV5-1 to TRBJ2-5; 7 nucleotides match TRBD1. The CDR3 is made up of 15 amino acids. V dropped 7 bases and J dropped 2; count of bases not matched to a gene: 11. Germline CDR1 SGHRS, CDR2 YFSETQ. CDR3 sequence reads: CASVPGQPFQETQYF. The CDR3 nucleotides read TGCGCCAGCGTCCCGGGACAGCCTTTTCAAGAGACCCAGTACTTC. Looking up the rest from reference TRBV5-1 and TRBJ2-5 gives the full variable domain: KAGVTQTPRYLIKTRGQQVTLSCSPISGHRSVSWYQQTPGQGLQFLFEYFSETQRNKGNFPGRFSGRQFSNSRSEMNVSTLELGDSALYLCASVPGQPFQETQYFGPGTRLLVL.

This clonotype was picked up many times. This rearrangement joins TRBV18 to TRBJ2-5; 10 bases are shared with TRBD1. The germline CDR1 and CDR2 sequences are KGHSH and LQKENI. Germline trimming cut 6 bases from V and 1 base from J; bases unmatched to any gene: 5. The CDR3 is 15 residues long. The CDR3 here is CASSPGTGVQETQYF. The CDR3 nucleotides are TGTGCCAGCTCCCCCGGGACAGGGGTCCAAGAGACCCAGTACTTC. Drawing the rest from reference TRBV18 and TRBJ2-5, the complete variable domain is NAGVMQNPRHLVRRRGQEARLRCSPMKGHSHVYWYRQLPEEGLKFMVYLQKENIIDESGMPKERFSAEFPKEGPSILRIQQVVRGDSAAYFCASSPGTGVQETQYFGPGTRLLVL.

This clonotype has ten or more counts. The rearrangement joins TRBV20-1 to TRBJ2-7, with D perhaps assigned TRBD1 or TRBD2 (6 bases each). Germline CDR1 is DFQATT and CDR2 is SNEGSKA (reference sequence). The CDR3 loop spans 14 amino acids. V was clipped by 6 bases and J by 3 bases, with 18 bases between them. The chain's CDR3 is CSARSLRGGYEQYF. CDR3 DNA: TGCAGTGCGAGGAGTCTCAGGGGAGGCTACGAGCAGTACTTC.

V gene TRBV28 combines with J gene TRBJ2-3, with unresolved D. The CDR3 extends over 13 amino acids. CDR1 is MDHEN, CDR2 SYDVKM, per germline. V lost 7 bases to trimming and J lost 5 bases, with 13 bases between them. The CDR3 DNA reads TGTGCCAGCACTTTCGCCGGGCGAGATACGCAGTATTTT. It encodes CASTFAGRDTQYF.

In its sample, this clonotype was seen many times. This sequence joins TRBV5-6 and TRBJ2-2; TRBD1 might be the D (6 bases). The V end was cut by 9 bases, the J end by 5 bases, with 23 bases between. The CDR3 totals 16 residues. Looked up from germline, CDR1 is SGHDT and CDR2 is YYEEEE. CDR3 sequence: CATKRDTPGVTGELFF. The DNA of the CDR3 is TGTGCCACCAAACGGGACACCCCCGGGGTTACCGGGGAGCTGTTTTTT.

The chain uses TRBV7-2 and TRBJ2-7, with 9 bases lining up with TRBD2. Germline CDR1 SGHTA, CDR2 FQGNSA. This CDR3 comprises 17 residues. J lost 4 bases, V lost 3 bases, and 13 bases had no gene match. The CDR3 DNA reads TGTGCCAGCAGCTTCCCAAGAATGGCTAGCGGGAAATACGAGCAGTACTTC. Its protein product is CASSFPRMASGKYEQYF.

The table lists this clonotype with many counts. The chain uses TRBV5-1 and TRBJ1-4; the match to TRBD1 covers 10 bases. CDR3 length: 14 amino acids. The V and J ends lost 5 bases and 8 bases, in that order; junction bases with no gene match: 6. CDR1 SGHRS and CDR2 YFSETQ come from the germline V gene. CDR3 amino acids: CASSPGTGEEKLFF. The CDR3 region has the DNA TGCGCCAGCAGTCCCGGGACAGGGGAGGAAAAACTGTTTTTT.

The CDR3 protein is CSASVLAKNIQYF. The CDR3 region has the DNA TGCAGTGCTAGTGTATTAGCCAAAAACATTCAGTACTTC. The rearrangement links TRBV20-1 to TRBJ2-4; no reliable D call. The ends were cut back, 3 bases at V and 0 bases at J, with 6 bases in the middle. Germline V gives CDR1 DFQATT, CDR2 SNEGSKA (reference sequence). The CDR3 loop spans 13 amino acids.

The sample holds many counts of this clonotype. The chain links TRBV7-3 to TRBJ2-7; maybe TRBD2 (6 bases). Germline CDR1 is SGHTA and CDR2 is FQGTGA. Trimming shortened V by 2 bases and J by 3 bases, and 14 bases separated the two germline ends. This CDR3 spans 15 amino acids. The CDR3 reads CASSLSRGTHYEQYF. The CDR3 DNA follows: TGTGCCAGCAGCTTATCTCGCGGGACGCACTACGAGCAGTACTTC.

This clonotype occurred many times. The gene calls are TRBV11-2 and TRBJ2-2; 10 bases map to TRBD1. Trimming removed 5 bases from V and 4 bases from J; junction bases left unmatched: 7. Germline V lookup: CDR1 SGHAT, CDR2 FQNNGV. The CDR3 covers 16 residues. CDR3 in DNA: TGTGCCAGCAGCACTAGGGGACAGGGGAGCACCGGGGAGCTGTTTTTT. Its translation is CASSTRGQGSTGELFF. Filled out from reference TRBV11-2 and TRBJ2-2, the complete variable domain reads EAGVAQSPRYKIIEKRQSVAFWCNPISGHATLYWYQQILGQGPKLLIQFQNNGVVDDSQLPKDRFSAERLKGVDSTLKIQPAKLEDSAVYLCASSTRGQGSTGELFFGEGSRLTVL.

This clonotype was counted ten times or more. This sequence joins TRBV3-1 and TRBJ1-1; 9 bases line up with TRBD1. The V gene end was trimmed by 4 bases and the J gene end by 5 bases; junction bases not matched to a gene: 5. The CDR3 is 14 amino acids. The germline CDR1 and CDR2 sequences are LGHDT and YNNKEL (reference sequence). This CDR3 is CASSLRTGETEAFF. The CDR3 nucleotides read TGTGCCAGCAGCCTCCGGACAGGGGAAACTGAAGCTTTCTTT.

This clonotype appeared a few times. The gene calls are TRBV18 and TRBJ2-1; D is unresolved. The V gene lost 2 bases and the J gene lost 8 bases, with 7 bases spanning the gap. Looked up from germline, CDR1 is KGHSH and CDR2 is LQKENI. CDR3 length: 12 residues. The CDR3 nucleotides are TGTGCCAGCTCACCAGGTTTGGATGAGCAGTTCTTC. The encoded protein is CASSPGLDEQFF.

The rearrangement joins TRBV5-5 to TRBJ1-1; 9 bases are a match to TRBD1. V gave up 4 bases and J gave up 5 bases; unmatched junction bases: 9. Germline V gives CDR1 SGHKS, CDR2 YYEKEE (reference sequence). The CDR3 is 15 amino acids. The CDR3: CASSRNNRGQTEAFF. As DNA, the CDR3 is TGTGCCAGCAGCCGGAATAACAGGGGGCAAACTGAAGCTTTCTTT. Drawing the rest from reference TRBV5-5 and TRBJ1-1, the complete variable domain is DAGVTQSPTHLIKTRGQQVTLRCSPISGHKSVSWYQQVLGQGPQFIFQYYEKEERGRGNFPDRFSARQFPNYSSELNVNALLLGDSALYLCASSRNNRGQTEAFFGQGTRLTVV.

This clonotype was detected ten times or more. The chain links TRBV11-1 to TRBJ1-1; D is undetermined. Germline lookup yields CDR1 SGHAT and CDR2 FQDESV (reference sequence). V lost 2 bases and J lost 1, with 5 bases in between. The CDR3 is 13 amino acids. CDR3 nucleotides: TGTGCCAGCAGCTTACTAGAGAACACTGAAGCTTTCTTT. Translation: CASSLLENTEAFF.

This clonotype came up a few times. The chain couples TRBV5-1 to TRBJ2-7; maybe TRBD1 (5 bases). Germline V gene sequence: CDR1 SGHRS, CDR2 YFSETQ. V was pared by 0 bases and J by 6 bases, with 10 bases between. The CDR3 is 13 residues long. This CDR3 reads CASSLGRAIEQYF. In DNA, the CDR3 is TGCGCCAGCAGCTTGGGCAGGGCAATCGAGCAGTACTTC.

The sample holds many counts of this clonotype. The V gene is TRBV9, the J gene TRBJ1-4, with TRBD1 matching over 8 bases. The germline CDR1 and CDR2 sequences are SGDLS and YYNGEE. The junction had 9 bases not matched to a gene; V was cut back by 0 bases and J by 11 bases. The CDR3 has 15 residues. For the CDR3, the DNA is TGTGCCAGCAGCGTAGAGACCCACAGGGGGGCGAAACTGTTTTTT. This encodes CASSVETHRGAKLFF.

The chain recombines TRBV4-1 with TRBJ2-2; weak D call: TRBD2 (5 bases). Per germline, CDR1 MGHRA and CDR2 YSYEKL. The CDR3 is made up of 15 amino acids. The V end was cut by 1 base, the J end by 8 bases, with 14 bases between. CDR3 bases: TGCGCCAGCAGCCAAGTACTAGTACTGCCGGGGGAGCTGTTTTTT. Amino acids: CASSQVLVLPGELFF.

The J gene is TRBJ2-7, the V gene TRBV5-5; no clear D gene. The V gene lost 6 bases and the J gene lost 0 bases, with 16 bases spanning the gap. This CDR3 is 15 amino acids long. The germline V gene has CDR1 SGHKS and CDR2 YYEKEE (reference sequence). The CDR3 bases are TGTGCCAGCACCTTAGGGTGGGGTACCTCCTACGAGCAGTACTTC. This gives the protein CASTLGWGTSYEQYF.

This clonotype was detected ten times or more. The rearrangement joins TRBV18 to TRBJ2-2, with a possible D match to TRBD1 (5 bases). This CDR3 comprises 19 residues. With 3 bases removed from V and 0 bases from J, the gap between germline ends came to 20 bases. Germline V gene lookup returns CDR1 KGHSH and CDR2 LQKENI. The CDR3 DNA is TGTGCCAGCTCACCTCAAATACACAGGTTGAACGCGAACACCGGGGAGCTGTTTTTT. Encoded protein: CASSPQIHRLNANTGELFF.

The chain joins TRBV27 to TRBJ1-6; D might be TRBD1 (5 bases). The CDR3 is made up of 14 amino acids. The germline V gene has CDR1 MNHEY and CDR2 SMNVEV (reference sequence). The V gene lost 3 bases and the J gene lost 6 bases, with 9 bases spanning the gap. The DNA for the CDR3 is TGTGCCAGCAGTTTTCGACAGTCTAATTCACCCCTCCACTTT. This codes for CASSFRQSNSPLHF.

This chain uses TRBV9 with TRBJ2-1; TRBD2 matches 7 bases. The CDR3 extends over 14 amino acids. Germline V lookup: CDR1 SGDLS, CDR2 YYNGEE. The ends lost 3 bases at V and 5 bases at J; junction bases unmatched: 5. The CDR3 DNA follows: TGTGCCAGCAGCGCACCGGGACTACACAATGAGCAGTTCTTC. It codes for CASSAPGLHNEQFF.